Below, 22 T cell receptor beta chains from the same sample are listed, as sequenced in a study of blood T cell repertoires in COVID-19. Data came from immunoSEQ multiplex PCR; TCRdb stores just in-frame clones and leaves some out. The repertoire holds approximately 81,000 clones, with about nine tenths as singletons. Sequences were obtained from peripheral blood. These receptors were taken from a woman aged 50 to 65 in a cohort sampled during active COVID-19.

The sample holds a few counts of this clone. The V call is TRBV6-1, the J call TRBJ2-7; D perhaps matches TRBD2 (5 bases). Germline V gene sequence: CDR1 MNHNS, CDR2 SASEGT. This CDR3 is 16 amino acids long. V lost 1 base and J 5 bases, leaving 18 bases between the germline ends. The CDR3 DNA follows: TGTGCCAGCAGTGAAGGGGTGGGTAGCGACGGGCACGAGCAGTACTTC. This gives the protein CASSEGVGSDGHEQYF.

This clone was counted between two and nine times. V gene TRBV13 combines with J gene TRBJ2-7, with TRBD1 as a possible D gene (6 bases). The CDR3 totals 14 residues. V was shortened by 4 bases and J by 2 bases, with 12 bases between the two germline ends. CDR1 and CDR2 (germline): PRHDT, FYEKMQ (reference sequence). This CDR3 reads CASSYGTPTYEQYF. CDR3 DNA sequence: TGTGCCAGCAGCTACGGGACACCAACCTACGAGCAGTACTTC.

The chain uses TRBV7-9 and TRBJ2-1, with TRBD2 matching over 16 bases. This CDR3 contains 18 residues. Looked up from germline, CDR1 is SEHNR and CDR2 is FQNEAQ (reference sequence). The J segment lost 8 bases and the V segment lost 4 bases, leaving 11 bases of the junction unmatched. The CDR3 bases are TGTGCCAGCAGCTCGGGGACTAGCGGGAGGGCCAAGAGCGATGAGCAGTTCTTC. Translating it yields CASSSGTSGRAKSDEQFF.

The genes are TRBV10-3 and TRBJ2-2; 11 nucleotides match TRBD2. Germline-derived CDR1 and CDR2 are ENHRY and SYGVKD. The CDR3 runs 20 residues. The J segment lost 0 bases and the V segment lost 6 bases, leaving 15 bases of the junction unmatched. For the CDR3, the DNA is TGTGCCATCAGCGGAATGACTAGCGGGGCGCCGCCCGCGAACACCGGGGAGCTGTTTTTT. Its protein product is CAISGMTSGAPPANTGELFF.

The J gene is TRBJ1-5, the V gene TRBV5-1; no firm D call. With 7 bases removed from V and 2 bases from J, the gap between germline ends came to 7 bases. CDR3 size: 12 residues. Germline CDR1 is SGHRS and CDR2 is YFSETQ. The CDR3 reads CASRRGNQPQHF. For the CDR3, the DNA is TGCGCCAGCCGGCGGGGCAATCAGCCCCAGCATTTT.

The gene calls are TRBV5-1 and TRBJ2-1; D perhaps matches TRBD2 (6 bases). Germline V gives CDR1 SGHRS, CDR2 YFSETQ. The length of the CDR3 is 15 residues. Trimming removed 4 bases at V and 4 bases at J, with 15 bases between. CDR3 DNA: TGCGCCAGCAGCCCGTCCGGGACTGCGTACAATGAGCAGTTCTTC. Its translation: CASSPSGTAYNEQFF.

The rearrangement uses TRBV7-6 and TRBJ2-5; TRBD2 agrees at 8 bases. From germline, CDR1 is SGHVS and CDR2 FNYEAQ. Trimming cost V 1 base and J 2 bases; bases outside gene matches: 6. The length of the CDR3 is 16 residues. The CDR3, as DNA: TGTGCCAGCAGCTTAGAGGAGCGGGAGAGGCAAGAGACCCAGTACTTC. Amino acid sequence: CASSLEERERQETQYF. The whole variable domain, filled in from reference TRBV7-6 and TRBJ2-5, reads GAGVSQSPRYKVTKRGQDVALRCDPISGHVSLYWYRQALGQGPEFLTYFNYEAQQDKSGLPNDRFSAERPEGSISTLTIQRTEQRDSAMYRCASSLEERERQETQYFGPGTRLLVL.

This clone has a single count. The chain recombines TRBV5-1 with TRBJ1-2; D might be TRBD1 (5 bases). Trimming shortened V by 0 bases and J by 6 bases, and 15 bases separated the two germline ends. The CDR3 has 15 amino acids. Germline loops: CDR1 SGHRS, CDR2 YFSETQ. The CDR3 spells CASSLAEGDAHGYTF. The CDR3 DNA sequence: TGCGCCAGCAGCTTGGCAGAAGGGGATGCGCATGGCTACACCTTC.

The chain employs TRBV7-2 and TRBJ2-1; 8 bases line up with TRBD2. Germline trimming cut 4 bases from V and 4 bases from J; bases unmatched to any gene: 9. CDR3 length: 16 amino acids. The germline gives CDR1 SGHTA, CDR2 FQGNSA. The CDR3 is CASSSQPGGGYNEQFF. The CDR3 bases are TGTGCCAGCAGCTCACAGCCCGGGGGGGGATACAATGAGCAGTTCTTC.

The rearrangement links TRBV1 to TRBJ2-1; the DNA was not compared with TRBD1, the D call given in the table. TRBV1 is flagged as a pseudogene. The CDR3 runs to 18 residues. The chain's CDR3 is CTSSPSLSGQGGGNEQFF. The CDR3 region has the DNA TGCACCAGCAGCCCTAGCCTGTCCGGACAGGGAGGAGGCAATGAGCAGTTCTTC.

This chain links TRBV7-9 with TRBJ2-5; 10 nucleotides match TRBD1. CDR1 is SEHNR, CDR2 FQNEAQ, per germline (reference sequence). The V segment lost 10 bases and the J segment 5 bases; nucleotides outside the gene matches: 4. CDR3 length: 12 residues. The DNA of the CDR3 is TGTGCCACCCGGACAGGGGGTGAGACCCAGTACTTC. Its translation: CATRTGGETQYF.

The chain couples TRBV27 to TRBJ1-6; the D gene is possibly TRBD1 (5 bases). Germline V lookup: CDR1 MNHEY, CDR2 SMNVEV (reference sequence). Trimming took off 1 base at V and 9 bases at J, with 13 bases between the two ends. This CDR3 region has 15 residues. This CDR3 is CASSLYYRKTSPLHF. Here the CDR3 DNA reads TGTGCCAGCAGTTTATATTACAGGAAGACTTCACCCCTCCACTTT.

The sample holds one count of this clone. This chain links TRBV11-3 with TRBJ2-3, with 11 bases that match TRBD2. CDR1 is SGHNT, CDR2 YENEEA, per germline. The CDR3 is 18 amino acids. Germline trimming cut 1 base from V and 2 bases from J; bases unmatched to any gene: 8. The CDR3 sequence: CASSLGLTSGINTDTQYF. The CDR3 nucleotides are TGTGCCAGCAGCTTAGGCTTGACTAGCGGGATTAACACAGATACGCAGTATTTT. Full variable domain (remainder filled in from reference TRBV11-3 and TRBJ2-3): EAGVVQSPRYKIIEKKQPVAFWCNPISGHNTLYWYLQNLGQGPELLIRYENEEAVDDSQLPKDRFSAERLKGVDSTLKIQPAELGDSAVYLCASSLGLTSGINTDTQYFGPGTRLTVL.

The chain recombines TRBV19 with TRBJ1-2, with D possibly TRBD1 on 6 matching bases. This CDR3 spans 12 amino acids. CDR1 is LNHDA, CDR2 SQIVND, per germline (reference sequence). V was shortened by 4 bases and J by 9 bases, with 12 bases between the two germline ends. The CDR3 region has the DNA TGTGCCAGTAGTACCTACAGGGAAAGCTACACCTTC. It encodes CASSTYRESYTF.

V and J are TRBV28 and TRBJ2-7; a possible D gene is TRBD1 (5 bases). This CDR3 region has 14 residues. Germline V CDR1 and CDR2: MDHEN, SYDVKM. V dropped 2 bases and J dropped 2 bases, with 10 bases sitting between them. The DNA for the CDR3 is TGTGCCAGCAGTTTAGGGGCAGGACCCTACGAGCAGTACTTC. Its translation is CASSLGAGPYEQYF.

The CDR3 DNA sequence: TGTGCCAGTAGTATCGGACGGGGAGACACTGAAGCTTTCTTT. This sequence encodes CASSIGRGDTEAFF. The chain employs TRBV19 and TRBJ1-1; no reliable D call. This CDR3 spans 14 amino acids. V lost 3 bases to trimming and J lost 3 bases, with 11 bases between them. Germline V gene sequence: CDR1 LNHDA, CDR2 SQIVND (reference sequence).

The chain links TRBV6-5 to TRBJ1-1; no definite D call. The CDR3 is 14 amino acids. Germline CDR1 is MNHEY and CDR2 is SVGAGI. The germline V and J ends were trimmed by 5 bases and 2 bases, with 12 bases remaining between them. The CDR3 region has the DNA TGTGCCAGCAGTCCACGGGAGGGCAACACTGAAGCTTTCTTT. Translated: CASSPREGNTEAFF.

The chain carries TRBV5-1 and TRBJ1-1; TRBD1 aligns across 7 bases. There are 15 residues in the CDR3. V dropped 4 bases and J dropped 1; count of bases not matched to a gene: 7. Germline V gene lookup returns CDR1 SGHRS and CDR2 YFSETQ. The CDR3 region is CASSPTGARNTEAFF. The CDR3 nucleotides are TGCGCCAGCAGCCCCACAGGGGCTCGGAACACTGAAGCTTTCTTT.

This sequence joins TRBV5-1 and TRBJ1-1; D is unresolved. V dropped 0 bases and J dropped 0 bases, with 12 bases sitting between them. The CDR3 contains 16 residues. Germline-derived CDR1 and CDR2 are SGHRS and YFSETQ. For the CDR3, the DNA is TGCGCCAGCAGCTTGGACGGAGAGAGGATGAACACTGAAGCTTTCTTT. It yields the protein CASSLDGERMNTEAFF.

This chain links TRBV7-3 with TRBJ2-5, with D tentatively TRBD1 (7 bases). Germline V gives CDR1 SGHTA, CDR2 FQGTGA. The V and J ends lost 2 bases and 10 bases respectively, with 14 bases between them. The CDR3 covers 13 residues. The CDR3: CASSLGPGGIQYF. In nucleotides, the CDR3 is TGTGCCAGCAGCTTAGGGCCAGGGGGGATCCAGTACTTC. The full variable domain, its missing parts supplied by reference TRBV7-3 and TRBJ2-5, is GAGVSQTPSNKVTEKGKYVELRCDPISGHTALYWYRQSLGQGPEFLIYFQGTGAADDSGLPNDRFFAVRPEGSVSTLKIQRTERGDSAVYLCASSLGPGGIQYFGPGTRLLVL.

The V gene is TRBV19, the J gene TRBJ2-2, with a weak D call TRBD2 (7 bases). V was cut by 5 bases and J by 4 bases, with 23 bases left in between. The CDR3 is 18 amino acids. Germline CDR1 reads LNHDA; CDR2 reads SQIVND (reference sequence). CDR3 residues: CASSLVGGGARTTGELFF. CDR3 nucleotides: TGTGCCAGTAGTCTCGTGGGGGGGGGCGCGAGGACCACCGGGGAGCTGTTTTTT.

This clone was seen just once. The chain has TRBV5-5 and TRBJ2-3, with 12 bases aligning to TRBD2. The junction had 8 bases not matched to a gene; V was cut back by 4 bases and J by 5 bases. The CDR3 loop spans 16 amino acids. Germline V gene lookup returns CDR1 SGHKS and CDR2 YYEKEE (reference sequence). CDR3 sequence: CASSLPTSGSVDTQYF. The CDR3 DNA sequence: TGTGCCAGCAGCCTACCGACTAGCGGGAGTGTAGATACGCAGTATTTT.